The clone carrying this T cell receptor (beta chain) was seen at least ten times. With a J-beta primer mix and a sample-barcoded 5' primer, a second PCR ran roughly 6 to 11 cycles. A template-switch adaptor containing 12 random nucleotides labeled each cDNA molecule. TCRdb re-called the 5' RACE reads through MiXCR, storing one row per CDR3 protein. The sample yields about 650,000 distinct CDR3 sequences, over 40% seen once. This sample was included in a study of blood T cells in healthy people across ages. About the research overall: About one barcoded beta molecule per two T cells was the capture yield of template switching.

Germline CDR1 DFQATT, CDR2 SNEGSKA (reference sequence). There are 13 residues in the CDR3. The study drew donors from healthy Caucasian individuals in Russia aged 6 to 90. PBMCs numbering at least 6 million were isolated per sample. V is TRBV20-1 and J is TRBJ2-1, with D perhaps TRBD2 (5 bases). The sample comprised blood. The sequence came from a woman aged 80 or over in good health. In DNA form, the CDR3 reads TGCAGCCAGGAGGCCTCTGTCTACAATGAGCAGTTCTTC. Translating it yields CSQEASVYNEQFF.